The following is a T cell receptor (beta chain) sequence with its context. This sample was taken from a study of technical replicates of blood from a handful of donors. Clones were read by immunoSEQ multiplex PCR, and TCRdb kept only the in-frame ones, dropping some. The profile covers some 70,000 clones, with 91% appearing a single time and 4.5% to 5% taken by the ten largest. Per germline, CDR1 LNHDA and CDR2 SQIVND (reference sequence). This CDR3 is 14 amino acids long. After removal of 4 bases from V and 5 bases from J, the junction contained 4 bases not matched to a gene. Sequenced: PBMCs. The V call is TRBV19, the J call TRBJ1-2; 10 bases are shared with TRBD1. The receptor was derived from a human donor in good health. Some clones in this sample may be carry-over from other donors' samples. CDR3 sequence reads: CASSSMGQGYGYTF. The CDR3 nucleotides read TGTGCCAGTAGTAGCATGGGACAGGGGTATGGCTACACCTTC. Filled out from reference TRBV19 and TRBJ1-2, the complete variable domain reads DGGITQSPKYLFRKEGQNVTLSCEQNLNHDAMYWYRQDPGQGLRLIYYSQIVNDFQKGDIAEGYSVSREKKESFPLTVTSAQKNPTAFYLCASSSMGQGYGYTFGSGTRLTVV.